This record looks at one TCR beta chain sequence and its context. Every donor was a healthy person donating bone marrow. The sample comes from a study of cytomegalovirus exposure and HLA in healthy donors. Primers: 60 Vbeta forward and 13 Jbeta reverse. Only in-frame clones appear in the TCRdb table, and some are missing; sequencing was by immunoSEQ multiplex PCR. This sample has about 130,000 clones, with 83% found just once. Per the germline V gene, CDR1 is SGDLS and CDR2 is YYNGEE. V shed 3 bases, J shed 3 bases, and the junction held 5 bases outside the gene matches. The CDR3 extends over 15 amino acids.

Sequenced material: PBMCs. This rearrangement joins TRBV9 to TRBJ2-3; 9 nucleotides agree with TRBD2. This sequence originates from a woman aged 40 to 55 in good health and CMV-seropositive. The CDR3 DNA is TGTGCCAGCAGCGAGACTAGCGGACTGACAGATACGCAGTATTTT. Translation: CASSETSGLTDTQYF.